These 5 T cell receptor beta chains share one sample of origin, sequenced in a study of blood T cell repertoires in COVID-19. Profiled with immunoSEQ multiplex PCR; TCRdb holds only in-frame clones, not every one. The table shows 350,000 to 450,000 clones, with around 87% occurring only once. The source material was peripheral blood. These TCRs come from a human donor in a cohort sampled during active COVID-19.

The chain recombines TRBV11-1 with TRBJ2-5, with D perhaps TRBD1 (5 bases). This CDR3 is 14 amino acids long. Germline values: CDR1 SGHAT, CDR2 FQDESV (reference sequence). Trimming removed 6 bases from V and 7 bases from J, with 18 bases in between. The CDR3 region has the DNA TGTGCCAGCAGTTACGACAGTACTGGCGGGACCCAGTACTTC. This translates into CASSYDSTGGTQYF.

This clone has just a few counts. This sequence joins TRBV5-1 and TRBJ2-2; 7 nucleotides match TRBD2. Germline V gene sequence: CDR1 SGHRS, CDR2 YFSETQ. V dropped 4 bases and J dropped 4; count of bases not matched to a gene: 7. The CDR3 sequence is 15 residues long. The DNA of the CDR3 is TGCGCCAGCAGCAGGGCGGGACTACGCACCGGGGAGCTGTTTTTT. Translated, it gives CASSRAGLRTGELFF.

The chain recombines TRBV9 with TRBJ2-7; TRBD2 aligns across 7 bases. With V trimmed by 3 bases and J by 0 bases, 6 bases remained unmatched. Germline values: CDR1 SGDLS, CDR2 YYNGEE. This CDR3 contains 15 residues. In nucleotides, the CDR3 is TGTGCCAGCAGCGGCAAAGCGGGGAGCTCCTACGAGCAGTACTTC. Protein: CASSGKAGSSYEQYF. The full variable domain, its missing parts supplied by reference TRBV9 and TRBJ2-7, is DSGVTQTPKHLITATGQRVTLRCSPRSGDLSVYWYQQSLDQGLQFLIQYYNGEERAKGNILERFSAQQFPDLHSELNLSSLELGDSALYFCASSGKAGSSYEQYFGPGTRLTVT.

The V call is TRBV3-1 (or the pseudogene TRBV3-2), the J call TRBJ1-1; 7 positions match TRBD1. The J segment lost 9 bases and the V segment lost 0 bases, leaving 7 bases of the junction unmatched. CDR3 length: 14 residues. The germline gives CDR1 LGHDT, CDR2 YNNKEL (reference sequence). The CDR3 sequence is CASSQDSGGRKAFF. The CDR3 DNA sequence: TGTGCCAGCAGCCAAGACTCAGGGGGACGAAAAGCTTTCTTT.

This clone was counted ten times or more. This chain joins TRBV3-1 (or the pseudogene TRBV3-2) and TRBJ1-1, with a possible D match to TRBD1 (5 bases). Per germline, CDR1 LGHDT and CDR2 YNNKEL (reference sequence). V lost 0 bases to trimming and J lost 8 bases, with 13 bases between them. CDR3 size: 14 residues. CDR3 in amino acids: CASSQDRGGDEAFF. The DNA of the CDR3 is TGTGCCAGCAGCCAAGATAGGGGCGGAGACGAAGCTTTCTTT.